The 6 T cell receptor beta chains below all came from one sample that was sequenced in a study of T cell responses to AZD1222 COVID-19 vaccine. The assay was immunoSEQ multiplex PCR, and TCRdb's table has in-frame clones only and misses some. In the table there are about 180,000 clones, 85% to 90% of which are singletons. The specimen was peripheral blood, collected on day 0 of AZD1222 vaccination. These receptors originate from an adult in good health.

The chain couples TRBV3-1 (or the pseudogene TRBV3-2) to TRBJ1-6, with D perhaps matching TRBD1 (5 bases). Germline V gene data show CDR1 as LGHDT and CDR2 as YNNKEL (reference sequence). Trimming cost V 2 bases and J 10 bases, with 18 bases left between them. The CDR3 totals 16 residues. The CDR3 DNA reads TGTGCCAGCAGCCAAATCGCCCAGGGTGACGGCTCACCCCTCCACTTT. Translated, it gives CASSQIAQGDGSPLHF.

The genes are TRBV21-1 and TRBJ1-5. TRBV21-1 is a pseudogene. This CDR3 contains 13 residues. The CDR3 sequence is CASSKPYNQPQHF. The CDR3 bases are TGTGCCAGCAGCAAACCTTACAATCAGCCCCAGCATTTT.

V gene TRBV11-3 combines with J gene TRBJ1-1; D is ambiguous. The CDR3 has 13 residues. Between the trimmed V and J ends, which lost 4 bases and 1 base, there was a span of 7 bases. Germline CDR1 SGHNT, CDR2 YENEEA. The CDR3 DNA is TGTGCCAGCAGCTCCGCAGCGAACACTGAAGCTTTCTTT. Translated: CASSSAANTEAFF.

V and J are TRBV5-1 and TRBJ1-2; 8 nucleotides match TRBD1. With 7 bases clipped from V and 7 bases from J, the junction kept 12 bases outside the gene matches. CDR1 and CDR2 from the germline V gene are SGHRS and YFSETQ. The CDR3 loop spans 14 amino acids. The CDR3 coding sequence is TGCGCCAGCCAACCCCTGGACAGGGAGCTTGGCTACACCTTC. Translated, it gives CASQPLDRELGYTF. The entire variable domain, with the rest obtained from reference TRBV5-1 and TRBJ1-2, is as follows: KAGVTQTPRYLIKTRGQQVTLSCSPISGHRSVSWYQQTPGQGLQFLFEYFSETQRNKGNFPGRFSGRQFSNSRSEMNVSTLELGDSALYLCASQPLDRELGYTFGSGTRLTVV.

The chain is built from TRBV7-2 and TRBJ1-5, with 7 positions matching TRBD1. Germline V gives CDR1 SGHTA, CDR2 FQGNSA. The V gene end was trimmed by 1 base and the J gene end by 7 bases; junction bases not matched to a gene: 4. The CDR3 is 14 residues long. CDR3 in DNA: TGTGCCAGCAGCTTAGGAGGGGGCTGGCAGCCCCAGCATTTT. It is translated as CASSLGGGWQPQHF.

V and J are TRBV10-3 and TRBJ2-2; no definite D call. V lost 7 bases and J 0 bases, leaving 6 bases between the germline ends. The CDR3 covers 13 residues. The germline V gene encodes CDR1 ENHRY and CDR2 SYGVKD. CDR3 DNA: TGTGCCATCACATCCTCGAACACCGGGGAGCTGTTTTTT. Protein: CAITSSNTGELFF.